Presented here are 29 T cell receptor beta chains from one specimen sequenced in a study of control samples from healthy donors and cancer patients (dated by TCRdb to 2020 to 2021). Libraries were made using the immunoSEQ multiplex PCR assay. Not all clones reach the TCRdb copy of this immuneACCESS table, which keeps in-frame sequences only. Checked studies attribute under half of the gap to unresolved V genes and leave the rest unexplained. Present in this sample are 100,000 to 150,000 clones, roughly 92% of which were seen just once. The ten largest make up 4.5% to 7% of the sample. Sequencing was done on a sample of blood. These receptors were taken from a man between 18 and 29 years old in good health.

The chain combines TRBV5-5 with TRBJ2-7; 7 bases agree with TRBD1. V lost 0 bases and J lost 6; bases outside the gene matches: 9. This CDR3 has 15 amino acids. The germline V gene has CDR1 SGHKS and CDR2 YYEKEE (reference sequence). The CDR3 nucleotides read TGTGCCAGCAGCTTGGCCGAGGGGGCAGTCTTCGAGCAGTACTTC. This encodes CASSLAEGAVFEQYF.

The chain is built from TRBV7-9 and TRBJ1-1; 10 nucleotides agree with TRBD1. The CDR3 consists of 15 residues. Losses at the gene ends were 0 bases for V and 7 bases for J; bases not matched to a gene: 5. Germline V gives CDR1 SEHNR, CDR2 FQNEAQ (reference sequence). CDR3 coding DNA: TGTGCCAGCAGCTTAGCCTGGGACAGGGGCTATGAAGCTTTCTTT. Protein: CASSLAWDRGYEAFF.

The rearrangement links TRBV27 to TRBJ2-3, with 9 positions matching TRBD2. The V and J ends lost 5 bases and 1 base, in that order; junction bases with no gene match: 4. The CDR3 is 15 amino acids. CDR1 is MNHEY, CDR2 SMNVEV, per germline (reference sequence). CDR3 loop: CASSTIAGGTDTQYF. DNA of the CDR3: TGTGCCAGCAGTACCATAGCGGGGGGCACAGATACGCAGTATTTT.

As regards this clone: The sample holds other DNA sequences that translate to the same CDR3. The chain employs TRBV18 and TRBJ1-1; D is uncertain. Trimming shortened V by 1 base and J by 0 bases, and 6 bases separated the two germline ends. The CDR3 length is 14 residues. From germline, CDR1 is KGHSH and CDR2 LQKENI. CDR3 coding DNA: TGTGCCAGCTCACCACGCGGTTTGAACACTGAAGCTTTCTTT. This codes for CASSPRGLNTEAFF.

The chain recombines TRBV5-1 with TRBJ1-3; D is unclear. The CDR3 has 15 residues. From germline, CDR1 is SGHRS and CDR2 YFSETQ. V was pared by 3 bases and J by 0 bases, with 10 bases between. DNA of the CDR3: TGCGCCAGCAGCTCCCCGGGCAGCTCTGGAAACACCATATATTTT. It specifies CASSSPGSSGNTIYF.

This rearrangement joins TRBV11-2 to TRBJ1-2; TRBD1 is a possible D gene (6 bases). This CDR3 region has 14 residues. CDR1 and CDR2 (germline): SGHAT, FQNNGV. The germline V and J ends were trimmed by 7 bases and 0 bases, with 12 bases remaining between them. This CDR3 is CASTPGATNYGYTF. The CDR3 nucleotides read TGTGCCAGCACCCCGGGGGCGACTAACTATGGCTACACCTTC.

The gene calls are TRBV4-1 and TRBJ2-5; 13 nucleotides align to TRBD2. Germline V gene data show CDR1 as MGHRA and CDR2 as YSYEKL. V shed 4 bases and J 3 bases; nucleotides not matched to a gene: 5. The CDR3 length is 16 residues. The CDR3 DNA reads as TGCGCCAGCAGCCCAGGACTAGCGGGGGCTAAAGAGACCCAGTACTTC. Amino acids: CASSPGLAGAKETQYF.

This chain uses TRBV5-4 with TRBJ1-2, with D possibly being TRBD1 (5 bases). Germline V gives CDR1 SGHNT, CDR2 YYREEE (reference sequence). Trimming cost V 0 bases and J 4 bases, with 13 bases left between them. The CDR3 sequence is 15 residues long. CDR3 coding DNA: TGTGCCAGCAGCTTGGAGGTGGGACGGAGCTATGGCTACACCTTC. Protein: CASSLEVGRSYGYTF.

CDR3 DNA: TGCGCCAGCAGCCAAGACAGCAACTATGGCTACACCTTC. Protein sequence: CASSQDSNYGYTF. This chain uses TRBV4-1 with TRBJ1-2, with unresolved D. The CDR3 spans 13 residues. Trimming stripped 0 bases from V and 2 bases from J, with 4 bases between. The V gene's germline CDR1 is MGHRA and CDR2 YSYEKL.

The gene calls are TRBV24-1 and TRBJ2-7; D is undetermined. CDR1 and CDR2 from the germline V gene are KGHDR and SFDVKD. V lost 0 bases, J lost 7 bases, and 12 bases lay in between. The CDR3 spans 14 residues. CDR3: CATSDLRIVGEQYF. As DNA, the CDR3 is TGTGCCACCAGTGATTTGAGGATAGTGGGGGAGCAGTACTTC.

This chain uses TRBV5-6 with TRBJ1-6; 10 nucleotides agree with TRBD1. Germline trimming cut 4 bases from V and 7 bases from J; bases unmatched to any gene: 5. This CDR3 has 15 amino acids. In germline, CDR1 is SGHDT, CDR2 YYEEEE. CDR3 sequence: CASSPGTGDNSPLHF. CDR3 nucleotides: TGTGCCAGCAGCCCGGGGACAGGGGACAATTCACCCCTCCACTTT. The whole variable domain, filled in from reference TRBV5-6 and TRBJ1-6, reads DAGVTQSPTHLIKTRGQQVTLRCSPKSGHDTVSWYQQALGQGPQFIFQYYEEEERQRGNFPDRFSGHQFPNYSSELNVNALLLGDSALYLCASSPGTGDNSPLHFGNGTRLTVT.

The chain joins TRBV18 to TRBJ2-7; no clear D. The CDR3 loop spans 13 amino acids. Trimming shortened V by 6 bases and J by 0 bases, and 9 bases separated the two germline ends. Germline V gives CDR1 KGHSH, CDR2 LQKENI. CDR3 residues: CASSSGLSYEQYF. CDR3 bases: TGTGCCAGCTCGTCCGGCCTCTCCTACGAGCAGTACTTC.

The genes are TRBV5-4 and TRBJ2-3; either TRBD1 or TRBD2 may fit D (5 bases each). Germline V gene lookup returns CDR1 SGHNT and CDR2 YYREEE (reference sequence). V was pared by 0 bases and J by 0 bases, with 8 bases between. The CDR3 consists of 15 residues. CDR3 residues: CASSLDGASTDTQYF. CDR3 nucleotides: TGTGCCAGCAGCTTGGACGGGGCTAGCACAGATACGCAGTATTTT.

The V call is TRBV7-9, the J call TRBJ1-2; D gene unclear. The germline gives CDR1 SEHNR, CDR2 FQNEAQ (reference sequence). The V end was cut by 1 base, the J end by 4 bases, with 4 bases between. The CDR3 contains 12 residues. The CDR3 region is CASSLDTYGYTF. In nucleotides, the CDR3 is TGTGCCAGCAGCTTAGACACCTATGGCTACACCTTC. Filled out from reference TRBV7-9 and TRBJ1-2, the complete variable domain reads DTGVSQNPRHKITKRGQNVTFRCDPISEHNRLYWYRQTLGQGPEFLTYFQNEAQLEKSRLLSDRFSAERPKGSFSTLEIQRTEQGDSAMYLCASSLDTYGYTFGSGTRLTVV.

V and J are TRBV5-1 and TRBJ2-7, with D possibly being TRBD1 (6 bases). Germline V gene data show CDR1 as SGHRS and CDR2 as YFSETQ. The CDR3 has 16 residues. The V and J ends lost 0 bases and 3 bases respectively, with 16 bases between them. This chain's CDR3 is CASSLGIDRKLYEQYF. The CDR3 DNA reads TGCGCCAGCAGCTTGGGAATTGACAGGAAACTCTACGAGCAGTACTTC.

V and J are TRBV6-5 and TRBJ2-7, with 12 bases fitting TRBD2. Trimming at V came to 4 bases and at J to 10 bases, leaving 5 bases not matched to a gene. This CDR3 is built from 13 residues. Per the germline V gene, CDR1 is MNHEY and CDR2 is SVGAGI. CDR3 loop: CASSSILAGGQYF. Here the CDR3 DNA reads TGTGCCAGCAGTTCCATACTAGCGGGGGGCCAGTACTTC.

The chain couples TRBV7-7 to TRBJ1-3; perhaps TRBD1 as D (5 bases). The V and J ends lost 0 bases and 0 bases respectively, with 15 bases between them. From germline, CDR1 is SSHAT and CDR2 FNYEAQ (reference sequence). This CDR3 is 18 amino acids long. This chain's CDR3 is CASSLATGDRDSGNTIYF. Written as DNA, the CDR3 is TGTGCCAGCAGCTTAGCGACGGGGGACCGAGACTCTGGAAACACCATATATTTT.

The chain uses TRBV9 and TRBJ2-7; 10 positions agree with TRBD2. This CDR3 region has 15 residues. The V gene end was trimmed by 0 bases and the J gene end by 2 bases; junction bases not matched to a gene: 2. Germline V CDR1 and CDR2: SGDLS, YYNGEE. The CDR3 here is CASSVGAGGPYEQYF. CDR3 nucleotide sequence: TGTGCCAGCAGCGTAGGAGCGGGGGGGCCCTACGAGCAGTACTTC.

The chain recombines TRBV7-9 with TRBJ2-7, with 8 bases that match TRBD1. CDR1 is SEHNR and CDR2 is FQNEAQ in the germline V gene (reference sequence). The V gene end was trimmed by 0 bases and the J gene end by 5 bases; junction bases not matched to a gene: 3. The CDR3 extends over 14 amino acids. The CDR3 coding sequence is TGTGCCAGCAGCTTAGCTCAGGGGGCCCACGAGCAGTACTTC. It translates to CASSLAQGAHEQYF. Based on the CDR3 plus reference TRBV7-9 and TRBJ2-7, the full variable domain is DTGVSQNPRHKITKRGQNVTFRCDPISEHNRLYWYRQTLGQGPEFLTYFQNEAQLEKSRLLSDRFSAERPKGSFSTLEIQRTEQGDSAMYLCASSLAQGAHEQYFGPGTRLTVT.

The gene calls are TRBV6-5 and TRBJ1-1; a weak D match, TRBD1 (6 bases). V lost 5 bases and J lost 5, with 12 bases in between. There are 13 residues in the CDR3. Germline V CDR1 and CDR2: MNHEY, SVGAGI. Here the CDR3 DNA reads TGTGCCAGCAGTCCCGGGACACGTACTGAAGCTTTCTTT. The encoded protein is CASSPGTRTEAFF.

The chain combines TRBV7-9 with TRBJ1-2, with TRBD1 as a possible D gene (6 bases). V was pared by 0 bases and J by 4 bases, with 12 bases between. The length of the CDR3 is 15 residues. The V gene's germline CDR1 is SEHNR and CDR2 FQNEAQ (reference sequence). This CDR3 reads CASSLAQGYGYGYTF. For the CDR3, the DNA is TGTGCCAGCAGCTTAGCACAGGGTTACGGCTATGGCTACACCTTC.

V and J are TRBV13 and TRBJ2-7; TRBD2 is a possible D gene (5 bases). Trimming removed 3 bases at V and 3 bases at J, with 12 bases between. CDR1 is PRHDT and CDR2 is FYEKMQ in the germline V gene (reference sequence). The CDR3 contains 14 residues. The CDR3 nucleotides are TGTGCCAGCAGCTTCGGCGGGTCGGGCTACGAGCAGTACTTC. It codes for CASSFGGSGYEQYF.

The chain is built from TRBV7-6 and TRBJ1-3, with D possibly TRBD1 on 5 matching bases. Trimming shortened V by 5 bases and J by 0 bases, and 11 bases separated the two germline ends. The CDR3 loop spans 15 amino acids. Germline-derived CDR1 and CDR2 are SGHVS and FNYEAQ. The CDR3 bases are TGTGCCAGCAGCAAGACAGAGCACTCTGGAAACACCATATATTTT. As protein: CASSKTEHSGNTIYF.

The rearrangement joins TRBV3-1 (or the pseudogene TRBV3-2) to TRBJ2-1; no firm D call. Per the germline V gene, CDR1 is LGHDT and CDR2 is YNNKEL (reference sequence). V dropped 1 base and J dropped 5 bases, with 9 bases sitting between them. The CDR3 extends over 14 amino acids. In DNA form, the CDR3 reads TGTGCCAGCAGCCAAGTTGGCCAACACAATGAGCAGTTCTTC. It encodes CASSQVGQHNEQFF.

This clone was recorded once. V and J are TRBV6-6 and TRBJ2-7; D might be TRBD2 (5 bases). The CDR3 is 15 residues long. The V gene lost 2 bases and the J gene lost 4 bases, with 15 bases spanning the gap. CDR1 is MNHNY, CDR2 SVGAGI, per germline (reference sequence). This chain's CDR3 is CASSYPREGYYEQYF. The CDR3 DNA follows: TGTGCCAGCAGTTACCCCCGAGAGGGTTATTACGAGCAGTACTTC.

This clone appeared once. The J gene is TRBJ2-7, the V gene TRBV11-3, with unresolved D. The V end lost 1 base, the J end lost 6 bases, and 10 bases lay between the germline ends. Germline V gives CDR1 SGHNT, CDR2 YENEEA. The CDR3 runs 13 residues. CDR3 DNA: TGTGCCAGCAGCTTAGCCACCAAAGGCGAGCAGTACTTC. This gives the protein CASSLATKGEQYF.

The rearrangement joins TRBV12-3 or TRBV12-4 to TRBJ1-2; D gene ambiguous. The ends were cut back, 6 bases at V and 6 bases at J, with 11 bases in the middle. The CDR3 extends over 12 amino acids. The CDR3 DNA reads TGTGCCAGCAGCCTGAAGGGCCATGGCTACACCTTC. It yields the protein CASSLKGHGYTF.

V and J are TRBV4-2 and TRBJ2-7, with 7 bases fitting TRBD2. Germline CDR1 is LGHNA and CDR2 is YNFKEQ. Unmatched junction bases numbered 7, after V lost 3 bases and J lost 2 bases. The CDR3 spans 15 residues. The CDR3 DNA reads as TGTGCCAGCAGCCAGCACACGGGGGGAACCTACGAGCAGTACTTC. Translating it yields CASSQHTGGTYEQYF.

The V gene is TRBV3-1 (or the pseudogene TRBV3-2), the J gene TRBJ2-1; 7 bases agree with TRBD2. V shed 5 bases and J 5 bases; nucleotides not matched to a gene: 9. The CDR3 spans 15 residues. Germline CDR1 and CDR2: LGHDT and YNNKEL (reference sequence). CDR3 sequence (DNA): TGTGCCAGCAGCTCTAACGAGCGGGGCAACAATGAGCAGTTCTTC. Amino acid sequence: CASSSNERGNNEQFF.